A single sample is the source of the 26 T cell receptor beta chains below, sequenced in a study of blood T cell repertoires in COVID-19. Libraries were prepared by immunoSEQ multiplex PCR; TCRdb keeps only in-frame clonotypes and omits some of them. Of over 250,000 clones in the sample, about 70% are singletons; the top ten hold around 3.4%. The sequenced sample was peripheral blood. These receptors were taken from a woman aged 80 or older with acute or convalescent COVID-19.

This clone was detected once. The rearrangement links TRBV7-9 to TRBJ2-3; D ambiguous. Trimming left V 10 bases short and J 1 base short, with 6 bases between. Germline assignment: CDR1 SEHNR and CDR2 FQNEAQ (reference sequence). CDR3 size: 11 residues. CDR3 bases: TGTGCCATAGAGGGCACAGATACGCAGTATTTT. Protein: CAIEGTDTQYF. The variable domain in full, with the rest retrieved from reference TRBV7-9 and TRBJ2-3, is DTGVSQNPRHKITKRGQNVTFRCDPISEHNRLYWYRQTLGQGPEFLTYFQNEAQLEKSRLLSDRFSAERPKGSFSTLEIQRTEQGDSAMYLCAIEGTDTQYFGPGTRLTVL.

The chain combines TRBV19 with TRBJ2-7; 8 bases fit TRBD2. CDR1 is LNHDA, CDR2 SQIVND, per germline (reference sequence). V was pared by 5 bases and J by 12 bases, with 12 bases of the junction left unmatched. The length of the CDR3 is 13 residues. This CDR3 reads CASSPGASGFRYF. CDR3 DNA: TGTGCCAGTAGTCCCGGGGCTAGCGGGTTTCGGTACTTC.

The chain combines TRBV13 with TRBJ2-1; D remains unclear. Trimming left V 0 bases short and J 8 bases short, with 5 bases between. Germline loops: CDR1 PRHDT, CDR2 FYEKMQ (reference sequence). The CDR3 has 12 amino acids. DNA of the CDR3: TGTGCCAGCAGCTTAGGCCGAGATGAGCAGTTCTTC. This encodes CASSLGRDEQFF.

The chain has TRBV15 and TRBJ2-1, with 9 bases that match TRBD2. The germline CDR1 and CDR2 sequences are LNHNV and YYDKDF (reference sequence). V trimming: 5 bases; J trimming: 6 bases; junction bases outside the gene matches: 8. This CDR3 is 15 amino acids long. The CDR3 region is CATSFGGRVRNEQFF. Here the CDR3 DNA reads TGTGCCACCAGCTTTGGCGGGAGGGTCCGCAATGAGCAGTTCTTC.

This chain joins TRBV6-5 and TRBJ2-7; perhaps TRBD1 as D (6 bases). Germline CDR1 and CDR2: MNHEY and SVGAGI. Trimming left V 0 bases short and J 3 bases short, with 12 bases between. This CDR3 has 15 amino acids. Here the CDR3 DNA reads TGTGCCAGCAGTTACTCGCGCAGGGGAGTCTACGAGCAGTACTTC. Translated, it gives CASSYSRRGVYEQYF.

The chain recombines TRBV29-1 with TRBJ2-7; TRBD1 is a possible D gene (5 bases). The V gene's germline CDR1 is SQVTM and CDR2 ANQGSEA. CDR3 length equals 15 residues. Trimming took 5 bases from V and 2 from J, leaving 19 bases between them. The CDR3 is CSVKQGAEEAYEQYF. The CDR3 nucleotides are TGCAGCGTTAAGCAAGGGGCCGAAGAGGCCTACGAGCAGTACTTC.

The chain is built from TRBV7-2 and TRBJ2-7; D is possibly TRBD1 (5 bases). V dropped 3 bases and J dropped 3 bases, with 9 bases sitting between them. Per the germline V gene, CDR1 is SGHTA and CDR2 is FQGNSA. The CDR3 length is 13 residues. CDR3 in DNA: TGTGCCAGCAGCTTCCAGGGTGGCTACGAGCAGTACTTC. It yields the protein CASSFQGGYEQYF.

This chain connects TRBV5-1 to TRBJ1-6; maybe TRBD1 (6 bases). The germline gives CDR1 SGHRS, CDR2 YFSETQ. The CDR3 extends over 17 amino acids. Trimming took 3 bases from V and 4 from J, leaving 17 bases between them. Here the CDR3 DNA reads TGCGCCAGCAGCTCCATTTTTATCAGGGGTTATAATTCACCCCTCCACTTT. This encodes CASSSIFIRGYNSPLHF. The variable domain in full, with the rest retrieved from reference TRBV5-1 and TRBJ1-6, is KAGVTQTPRYLIKTRGQQVTLSCSPISGHRSVSWYQQTPGQGLQFLFEYFSETQRNKGNFPGRFSGRQFSNSRSEMNVSTLELGDSALYLCASSSIFIRGYNSPLHFGNGTRLTVT.

At least ten counts were recorded for this clone. The chain uses TRBV6-2 or TRBV6-3 and TRBJ2-5; D may be TRBD2 (5 bases). The CDR3 has 15 residues. Germline assignment: CDR1 MNHEY and CDR2 SVGEGT. V lost 6 bases and J 5 bases, leaving 19 bases between the germline ends. CDR3 DNA sequence: TGTGCCAGCAGCCAGGATGGTAGCGCGGCGGAGACCCAGTACTTC. Translated: CASSQDGSAAETQYF.

This clone was seen at least ten times. This rearrangement joins TRBV19 to TRBJ1-5; 8 nucleotides line up with TRBD1. The CDR3 loop spans 14 amino acids. The V segment lost 6 bases and the J segment 7 bases; nucleotides outside the gene matches: 8. The germline V gene has CDR1 LNHDA and CDR2 SQIVND (reference sequence). The CDR3 DNA reads TGTGCCAGTAGCACAAGACAGGGGTGGCAGCCCCAGCATTTT. It codes for CASSTRQGWQPQHF.

The chain has TRBV10-3 and TRBJ2-5, with D unclear. The CDR3 runs 13 residues. Trimming cost V 4 bases and J 1 base, with 7 bases left between them. CDR1 is ENHRY, CDR2 SYGVKD, per germline. CDR3 in amino acids: CAISGGSQETQYF. CDR3 DNA sequence: TGTGCCATCAGTGGCGGCAGCCAAGAGACCCAGTACTTC.

This clone was recorded a few times. The genes are TRBV27 and TRBJ1-5; D unresolved. This CDR3 has 15 residues. Germline lookup yields CDR1 MNHEY and CDR2 SMNVEV (reference sequence). The V end lost 5 bases, the J end lost 3 bases, and 14 bases lay between the germline ends. The CDR3 sequence: CASSPSAGHNQPQHF. The CDR3 DNA is TGTGCCAGCAGTCCCTCCGCGGGCCACAATCAGCCCCAGCATTTT.

V usage is TRBV6-8 and J usage is TRBJ2-1, with 11 bases that match TRBD2. The J segment lost 12 bases and the V segment lost 2 bases, leaving 15 bases of the junction unmatched. CDR1 is MNHGY and CDR2 is SAAAGT in the germline V gene. The CDR3 extends over 17 amino acids. As DNA, the CDR3 is TGTGCCAGCAGTTACCTCAGAAGTAGCGGGGGGGCCGTGCGGCAGTTCTTC. Protein: CASSYLRSSGGAVRQFF.

J is TRBJ2-4 and V is TRBV4-1, with a possible D match to TRBD1 (6 bases). The V gene lost 4 bases and the J gene lost 2 bases, with 9 bases spanning the gap. The CDR3 length is 14 residues. CDR1 and CDR2 from the germline V gene are MGHRA and YSYEKL. The CDR3 DNA follows: TGCGCCAGCAGCCCCGGGGACACCAAAAACATTCAGTACTTC. Protein: CASSPGDTKNIQYF.

V and J are TRBV6-5 and TRBJ2-5; D may be TRBD2 (5 bases). CDR1 is MNHEY and CDR2 is SVGAGI in the germline V gene. The CDR3 sequence is 16 residues long. Between the trimmed V and J ends, which lost 4 bases and 2 bases, there was a span of 17 bases. Written as DNA, the CDR3 is TGTGCCAGCAGTTCCTCTTGGGCCCGGGGTCAAGAGACCCAGTACTTC. Its protein product is CASSSSWARGQETQYF.

The chain has TRBV6-5 and TRBJ2-5; the D gene is possibly TRBD1 (7 bases). The CDR3 extends over 15 amino acids. The germline CDR1 and CDR2 sequences are MNHEY and SVGAGI. The CDR3, as DNA: TGTGCTTCATCAGGGGGAAGTAAAGCGGGAGAGACCCAGTACTTC. Translating gives CASSGGSKAGETQYF.

This chain joins TRBV2 and TRBJ1-5; D might be TRBD1 (6 bases). CDR1 SNHLY and CDR2 FYNNEI come from the germline V gene. There are 14 residues in the CDR3. The V and J ends lost 6 bases and 3 bases respectively, with 12 bases between them. CDR3 region: CASSGTGYNQPQHF. CDR3 in DNA: TGTGCCAGCAGCGGCACAGGGTACAATCAGCCCCAGCATTTT.

The genes are TRBV4-2 and TRBJ1-5; D is unclear. Trimming took 0 bases from V and 2 from J, leaving 5 bases between them. The CDR3 runs to 14 residues. The germline gives CDR1 LGHNA, CDR2 YNFKEQ. Here the CDR3 DNA reads TGTGCCAGCAGCCAAGAGCAGGGCAATCAGCCCCAGCATTTT. As protein: CASSQEQGNQPQHF.

The chain has TRBV6-4 and TRBJ2-1; D perhaps matches TRBD2 (6 bases). The CDR3 sequence is 15 residues long. In germline, CDR1 is MRHNA, CDR2 SNTAGT. The ends were cut back, 4 bases at V and 2 bases at J, with 12 bases in the middle. The CDR3 sequence is CASSVEGGPYNEQFF. In nucleotides, the CDR3 is TGTGCCAGCAGTGTAGAGGGAGGTCCCTACAATGAGCAGTTCTTC.

The chain recombines TRBV12-3 or TRBV12-4 with TRBJ1-2; D remains unclear. This CDR3 contains 12 residues. V gave up 4 bases and J gave up 3 bases, with 6 bases separating them. The CDR3 DNA sequence: TGTGCCAGCAGTTACCGGGACTATGGCTACACCTTC. Translated: CASSYRDYGYTF.

The rearrangement joins TRBV6-1 to TRBJ2-5; 7 nucleotides line up with TRBD2. Losses at the gene ends were 3 bases for V and 3 bases for J; bases not matched to a gene: 4. From germline, CDR1 is MNHNS and CDR2 SASEGT. The CDR3 runs 14 residues. The CDR3 DNA is TGTGCCAGCAGTGATTCCGGGACTAAAGAGACCCAGTACTTC. It specifies CASSDSGTKETQYF.

Of note for this clone: The sample carries other DNA sequences with the same CDR3. The genes are TRBV12-3 or TRBV12-4 and TRBJ1-1; no reliable D call. This CDR3 is built from 13 residues. The germline V and J ends were trimmed by 4 bases and 5 bases, with 11 bases remaining between them. In nucleotides, the CDR3 is TGTGCCAGCAGTTATCGAGGTGATACTGAAGCTTTCTTT. This translates into CASSYRGDTEAFF.

The rearrangement joins TRBV6-1 to TRBJ2-3; 7 nucleotides agree with TRBD1. The V and J ends lost 2 bases and 5 bases, in that order; junction bases with no gene match: 13. The CDR3 is 17 residues long. CDR1 and CDR2 from the germline V gene are MNHNS and SASEGT. The CDR3 region has the DNA TGTGCCAGCAGTGAAATTTTTGGTACAGGGGTTGGAGATACGCAGTATTTT. It is translated as CASSEIFGTGVGDTQYF.

CDR3 coding DNA: TGTGCCAGCAGCTCCGTCGGGACAGGGAAGAAGTACTATGGCTACACCTTC. This sequence encodes CASSSVGTGKKYYGYTF. The genes are TRBV7-8 and TRBJ1-2, with 9 bases identical to TRBD1. The CDR3 sequence is 17 residues long. J lost 3 bases, V lost 4 bases, and 12 bases had no gene match. The germline V gene has CDR1 SGHVS and CDR2 FQNEAQ.

The gene calls are TRBV24-1 and TRBJ2-2; 10 bases match TRBD1. Per germline, CDR1 KGHDR and CDR2 SFDVKD. V gave up 7 bases and J gave up 4 bases; unmatched junction bases: 8. CDR3 length equals 16 residues. Here the CDR3 DNA reads TGTGCCACCAGCGGACCGGGACAGGGGCCCACCGGGGAGCTGTTTTTT. This sequence encodes CATSGPGQGPTGELFF.

This chain joins TRBV19 and TRBJ2-7; D ambiguous. The V and J ends lost 5 bases and 0 bases respectively, with 11 bases between them. In germline, CDR1 is LNHDA, CDR2 SQIVND (reference sequence). CDR3 length: 14 residues. The CDR3 DNA follows: TGTGCCAGTAGTTCCTATGCGAGCTCCTACGAGCAGTACTTC. Its protein is CASSSYASSYEQYF.